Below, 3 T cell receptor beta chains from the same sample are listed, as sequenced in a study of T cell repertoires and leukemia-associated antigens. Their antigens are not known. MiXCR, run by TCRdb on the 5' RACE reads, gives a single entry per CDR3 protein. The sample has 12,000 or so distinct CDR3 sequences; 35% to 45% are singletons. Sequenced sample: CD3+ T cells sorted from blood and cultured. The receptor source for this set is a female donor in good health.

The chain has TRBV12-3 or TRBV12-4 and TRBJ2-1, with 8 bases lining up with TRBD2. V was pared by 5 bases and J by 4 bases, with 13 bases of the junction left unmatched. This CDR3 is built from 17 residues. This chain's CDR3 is CASSTEYLAGGYNEQFF. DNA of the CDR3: TGTGCCAGCAGTACCGAATATTTGGCGGGAGGATACAATGAGCAGTTCTTC.

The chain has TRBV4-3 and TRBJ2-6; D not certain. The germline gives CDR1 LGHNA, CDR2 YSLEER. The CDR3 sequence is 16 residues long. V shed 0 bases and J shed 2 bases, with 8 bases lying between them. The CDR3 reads CASSQDLGTGANVLTF. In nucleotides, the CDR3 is TGCGCCAGCAGCCAAGATCTGGGCACTGGGGCCAACGTCCTGACTTTC.

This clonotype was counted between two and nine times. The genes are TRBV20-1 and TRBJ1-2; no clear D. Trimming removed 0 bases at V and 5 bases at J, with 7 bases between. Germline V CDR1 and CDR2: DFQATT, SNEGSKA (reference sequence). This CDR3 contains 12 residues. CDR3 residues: CSARDTGYGYTF. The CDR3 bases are TGCAGTGCTAGAGATACGGGGTATGGCTACACCTTC.